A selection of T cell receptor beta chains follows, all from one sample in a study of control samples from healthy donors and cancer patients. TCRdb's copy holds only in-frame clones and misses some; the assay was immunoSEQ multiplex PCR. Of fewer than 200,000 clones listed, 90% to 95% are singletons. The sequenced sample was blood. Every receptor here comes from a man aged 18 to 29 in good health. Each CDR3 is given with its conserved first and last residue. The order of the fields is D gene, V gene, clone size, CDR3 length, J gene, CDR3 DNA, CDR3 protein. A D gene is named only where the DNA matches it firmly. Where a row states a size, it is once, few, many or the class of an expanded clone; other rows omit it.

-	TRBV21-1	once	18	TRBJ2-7	TGTGCCAGCAGCCGAGGTAGGGAAAGCGGCCTTTTTCCCTACGAGCAGTACTTC	CASSRGRESGLFPYEQYF
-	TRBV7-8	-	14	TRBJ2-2	TGTGCCAGCAGCTTAGCTAATCAACCCGGGGAGCTGTTTTTT	CASSLANQPGELFF
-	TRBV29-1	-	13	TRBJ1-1	TGCAGCGTTGATCTCCCAGGGACCGCTGAAGCTTTCTTT	CSVDLPGTAEAFF
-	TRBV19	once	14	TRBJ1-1	TGTGCCAGTAGTACCAGGGGTGTGAACACTGAAGCTTTCTTT	CASSTRGVNTEAFF
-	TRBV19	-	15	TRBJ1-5	TGTGCCAGTAGTATTCAACCCAGGGGCAATCAGCCCCAGCATTTT	CASSIQPRGNQPQHF
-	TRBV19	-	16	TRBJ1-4	TGTGCCAGTAGTATCCCGCCCCAGGCAACTAATGAAAAACTGTTTTTT	CASSIPPQATNEKLFF
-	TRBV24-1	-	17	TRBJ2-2	TGTGCCACCAGTGACGCCCGGAGGACAGTCAACACCGGGGAGCTGTTTTTT	CATSDARRTVNTGELFF
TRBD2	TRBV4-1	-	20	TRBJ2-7	TGCGCCAGCAGCCAAGATGGTGTGCCTAGCGGGGGGGCATTCACCTACGAGCAGTACTTC	CASSQDGVPSGGAFTYEQYF
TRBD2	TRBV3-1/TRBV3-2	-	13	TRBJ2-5	TGTGCCAGCAGCCAAGACGGGGGGAAGACCCAGTACTTC	CASSQDGGKTQYF
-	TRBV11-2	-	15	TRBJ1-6	TGTGCCAGCAGCCCCCGTGGAGGGCATAATTCACCCCTCCACTTT	CASSPRGGHNSPLHF
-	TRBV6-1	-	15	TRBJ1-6	TGTGCCAGCAGTGAACTCTCTCACTTGGCTTCACCCCTCCACTTT	CASSELSHLASPLHF
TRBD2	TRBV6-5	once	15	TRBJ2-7	TGTGCCAGCAGTTACCGAAGACTAGCCCCTTACGAGCAGTACTTC	CASSYRRLAPYEQYF
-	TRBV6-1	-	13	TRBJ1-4	TGTGCCAGCAGTGAAACCACTAATGAAAAACTGTTTTTT	CASSETTNEKLFF
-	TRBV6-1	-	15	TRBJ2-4	TGTGCCAGCAGTGAAGACGGGCGGGCGGGGAACATTCAGTACTTC	CASSEDGRAGNIQYF
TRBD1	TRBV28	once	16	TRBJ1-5	TGTGCCAGCAGTTCACCCGGGACAGGTATCAATCAGCCCCAGCATTTT	CASSSPGTGINQPQHF
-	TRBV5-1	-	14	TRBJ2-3	TGCGCCAGCAGAGAACTAGACGGCGTAGATACGCAGTATTTT	CASRELDGVDTQYF
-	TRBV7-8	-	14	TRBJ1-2	TGTGCCAGCAGCCCCGACTTCGGGAACTATGGCTACACCTTC	CASSPDFGNYGYTF